The 16 T cell receptor beta chains given below trace back to one sample, sequenced in a study of T cell repertoires in cytomegalovirus infection. These receptors lack a known antigen. TCRdb fed the reads into MiXCR, producing one record per CDR3 protein. Among around 800,000 distinct CDR3 sequences listed, over 25% were seen once. This specimen was cultured CD8+ T cells from PBMCs, taken from culture after CMV antigen stimulation. These receptors were obtained from a human donor in good health (CMV status not recorded). Some clones in this sample may be carry-over from other donors' samples.

The chain couples TRBV2 to TRBJ2-1; 8 nucleotides match TRBD2. The CDR3 sequence is 13 residues long. With V trimmed by 6 bases and J by 7 bases, 5 bases remained unmatched. CDR1 and CDR2 (germline): SNHLY, FYNNEI. CDR3 sequence (DNA): TGTGCCAGCAGCGGACTAGCTAGGAATGAGCAGTTCTTC. It specifies CASSGLARNEQFF.

This clonotype showed up just a few times. This chain uses TRBV7-9 with TRBJ2-7; tentative D call: TRBD1 (6 bases). There are 14 residues in the CDR3. Trimming removed 1 base from V and 5 bases from J, with 12 bases in between. Germline CDR1 reads SEHNR; CDR2 reads FQNEAQ (reference sequence). For the CDR3, the DNA is TGTGCCAGCAGCTTAGTGAACAGGGTGGACGAGCAGTACTTC. Translating gives CASSLVNRVDEQYF.

There are a few counts of this clonotype. The chain is built from TRBV7-6 and TRBJ2-7, with TRBD1 identical over 8 bases. CDR1 is SGHVS and CDR2 is FNYEAQ in the germline V gene. V was pared by 7 bases and J by 7 bases, with 9 bases of the junction left unmatched. The CDR3 is 13 residues long. CDR3 in DNA: TGTGCCAGCACCTTGACAGGGGCGGGGGAGCAGTACTTC. Translated: CASTLTGAGEQYF.

This clonotype was seen more than once but under ten times. The chain combines TRBV6-5 with TRBJ1-5, with 7 bases identical to TRBD1. Trimming cost V 0 bases and J 1 base; bases outside gene matches: 6. The CDR3 consists of 17 residues. Germline CDR1 MNHEY, CDR2 SVGAGI. In nucleotides, the CDR3 is TGTGCCAGCAGTTACTCGTCGGCGACAGGGAGCAATCAGCCCCAGCATTTT. The encoded protein is CASSYSSATGSNQPQHF.

The chain links TRBV9 to TRBJ2-1; D unresolved. V lost 2 bases to trimming and J lost 7 bases, with 7 bases between them. Germline V gives CDR1 SGDLS, CDR2 YYNGEE. The CDR3 consists of 12 residues. This CDR3 is CASSVSLNEQFF. The CDR3 DNA follows: TGTGCCAGCAGCGTGAGCTTGAATGAGCAGTTCTTC.

This clonotype was detected only a few times. The rearrangement joins TRBV7-9 to TRBJ2-7, with TRBD1 matching 10 bases. The CDR3 consists of 15 residues. The J segment lost 7 bases and the V segment lost 5 bases, leaving 11 bases of the junction unmatched. The germline V gene has CDR1 SEHNR and CDR2 FQNEAQ (reference sequence). CDR3 sequence: CASSTTGTGDYEQYF. In DNA form, the CDR3 reads TGTGCCAGCAGCACTACCGGGACAGGGGATTATGAGCAGTACTTC.

The chain joins TRBV27 to TRBJ1-5, with D hard to call. Trimming took 4 bases from V and 7 from J, leaving 11 bases between them. The CDR3 totals 13 residues. Per germline, CDR1 MNHEY and CDR2 SMNVEV (reference sequence). The CDR3 DNA is TGTGCCAGCAGTTATATGGTCGGGCAGCCCCAGCATTTT. This gives the protein CASSYMVGQPQHF.

This clonotype was seen a few times. The rearrangement links TRBV15 to TRBJ1-1, with 11 bases lining up with TRBD1. Losses at the gene ends were 4 bases for V and 6 bases for J; bases not matched to a gene: 4. Germline V gene lookup returns CDR1 LNHNV and CDR2 YYDKDF (reference sequence). The CDR3 has 14 amino acids. The CDR3 loop reads CATSTRTGGPEAFF. CDR3 DNA sequence: TGTGCCACCAGCACCAGGACAGGGGGCCCTGAAGCTTTCTTT.

The rearrangement links TRBV19 to TRBJ1-5; 9 bases are a match to TRBD1. The germline gives CDR1 LNHDA, CDR2 SQIVND (reference sequence). The CDR3 runs 15 residues. The V and J ends lost 3 bases and 5 bases, in that order; junction bases with no gene match: 5. The CDR3, as DNA: TGTGCCAGTAGTATGGGGACAGGGCCTTATCAGCCCCAGCATTTT. Translation: CASSMGTGPYQPQHF.

The chain uses TRBV27 and TRBJ2-1; no clear D gene. The CDR3 is 13 residues long. CDR1 and CDR2 from the germline V gene are MNHEY and SMNVEV (reference sequence). Trimming stripped 6 bases from V and 4 bases from J, with 10 bases between. In nucleotides, the CDR3 is TGTGCCAGCAGGCACGACCCGTACAATGAGCAGTTCTTC. Translation gives CASRHDPYNEQFF.

The chain has TRBV27 and TRBJ1-5, with a possible D match to TRBD1 (6 bases). Germline CDR1 MNHEY, CDR2 SMNVEV (reference sequence). V lost 0 bases to trimming and J lost 14 bases, with 14 bases between them. The CDR3 has 13 amino acids. CDR3 loop: CASSLSEGGWEHF. CDR3 in DNA: TGTGCCAGCAGTTTATCGGAGGGGGGATGGGAGCATTTT.

This clonotype was recorded at least ten times. The CDR3 coding sequence is TGCGCCAGCAGCCAAGTGGGTCGAGTGGGGAAGAGTTCACCCCTCCACTTT. Amino acids: CASSQVGRVGKSSPLHF. The V call is TRBV4-1, the J call TRBJ1-6; D gene ambiguous. Germline CDR1 is MGHRA and CDR2 is YSYEKL. The CDR3 sequence is 17 residues long. Trimming shortened V by 1 base and J by 9 bases, and 19 bases separated the two germline ends.

This chain joins TRBV6-2 or TRBV6-3 and TRBJ2-7; 8 nucleotides match TRBD1. V trimming: 6 bases; J trimming: 5 bases; junction bases outside the gene matches: 12. The CDR3 spans 15 residues. Germline assignment: CDR1 MNHEY and CDR2 SVGEGT. CDR3 loop: CASRMRQGRPDEQYV. The CDR3 DNA sequence: TGTGCCAGCAGGATGAGACAGGGGAGGCCCGACGAGCAGTACGTC.

This CDR3 is CASNQGLNYEQYF. As DNA, the CDR3 is TGTGCCAGCAACCAGGGGTTGAACTACGAGCAGTACTTC. The chain employs TRBV7-6 and TRBJ2-7, with a weak D call TRBD1 (6 bases). Germline V gives CDR1 SGHVS, CDR2 FNYEAQ. CDR3 length: 13 amino acids. Between the trimmed V and J ends, which lost 7 bases and 3 bases, there was a span of 13 bases.

Only a few counts were recorded for this clonotype. This chain uses TRBV7-8 with TRBJ2-2; D is uncertain. With 5 bases removed from V and 5 bases from J, the gap between germline ends came to 15 bases. Germline V CDR1 and CDR2: SGHVS, FQNEAQ. This CDR3 contains 15 residues. The CDR3 sequence: CASSTRTVLTGELFF. The CDR3 nucleotides are TGTGCCAGCAGCACCCGGACGGTTCTGACCGGGGAGCTGTTTTTT.

There are a few counts of this clonotype. The chain recombines TRBV5-1 with TRBJ1-1; D uncertain. This CDR3 has 14 residues. V lost 0 bases and J 3 bases, leaving 9 bases between the germline ends. The germline V gene encodes CDR1 SGHRS and CDR2 YFSETQ. The CDR3: CASSLEQTDTEAFF. The CDR3 nucleotides read TGCGCCAGCAGCTTGGAACAGACTGACACTGAAGCTTTCTTT.